This TCR beta chain was captured by sequencing in a study of blood T cell repertoires in COVID-19. Per germline, CDR1 SNHLY and CDR2 FYNNEI. Trimming stripped 6 bases from V and 7 bases from J, with 12 bases between. The CDR3 length is 13 residues. The data were produced by immunoSEQ multiplex PCR, yet TCRdb's version contains in-frame clones alone and is incomplete. The repertoire consists of under 250,000 clones, with 65% to 85% occurring once and the leading ten covering approximately 4.4%. This clone showed up just a few times. Sequenced sample: peripheral blood. The genes are TRBV2 and TRBJ2-2; D is possibly TRBD1 (6 bases). The origin of this receptor is a middle-aged man with active or convalescent COVID-19. The CDR3 nucleotides are TGTGCCAGCAGACCACAGGGTGGCGGGGAGCTGTTTTTT. Translated, it gives CASRPQGGGELFF.